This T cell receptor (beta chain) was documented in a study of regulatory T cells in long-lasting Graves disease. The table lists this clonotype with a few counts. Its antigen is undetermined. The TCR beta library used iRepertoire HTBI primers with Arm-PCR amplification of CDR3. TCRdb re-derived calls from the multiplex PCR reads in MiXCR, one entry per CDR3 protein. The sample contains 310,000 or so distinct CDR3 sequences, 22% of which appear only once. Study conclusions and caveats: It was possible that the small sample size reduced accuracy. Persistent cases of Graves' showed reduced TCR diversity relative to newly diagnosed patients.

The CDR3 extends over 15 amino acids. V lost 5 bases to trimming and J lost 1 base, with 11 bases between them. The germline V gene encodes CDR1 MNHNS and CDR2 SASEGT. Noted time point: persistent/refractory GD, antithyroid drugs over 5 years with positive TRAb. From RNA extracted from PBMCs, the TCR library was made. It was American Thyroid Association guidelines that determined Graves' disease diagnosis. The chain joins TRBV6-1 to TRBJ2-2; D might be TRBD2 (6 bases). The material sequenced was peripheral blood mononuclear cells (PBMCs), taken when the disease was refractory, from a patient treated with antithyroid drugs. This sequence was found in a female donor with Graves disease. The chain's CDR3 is CASSTGDGNTGELFF. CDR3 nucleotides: TGTGCCAGCAGTACGGGGGACGGGAACACCGGGGAGCTGTTTTTT.